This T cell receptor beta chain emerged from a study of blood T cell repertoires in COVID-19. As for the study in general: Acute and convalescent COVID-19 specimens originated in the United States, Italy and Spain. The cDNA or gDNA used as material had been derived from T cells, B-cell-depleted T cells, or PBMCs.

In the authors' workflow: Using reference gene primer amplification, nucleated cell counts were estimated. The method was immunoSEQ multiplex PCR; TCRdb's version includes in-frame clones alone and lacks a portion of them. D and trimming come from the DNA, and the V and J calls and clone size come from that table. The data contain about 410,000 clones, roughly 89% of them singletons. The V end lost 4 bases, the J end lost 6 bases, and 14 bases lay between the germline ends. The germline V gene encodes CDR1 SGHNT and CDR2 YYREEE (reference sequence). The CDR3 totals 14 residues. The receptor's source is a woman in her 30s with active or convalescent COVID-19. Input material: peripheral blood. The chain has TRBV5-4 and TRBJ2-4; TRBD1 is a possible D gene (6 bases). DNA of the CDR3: TGTGCCAGCAGCCCGGACAGCTATGGAAACATTCAGTACTTC. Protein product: CASSPDSYGNIQYF.